This TCR beta chain was captured in a study of shared clonotypes between healthy human individuals. TCRdb's copy holds only in-frame clones and misses some; the assay was immunoSEQ multiplex PCR. The sample consists of some 980,000 clones, more than 75% of them appearing once. CDR3 length: 15 residues. Deletions cut 2 bases from V and 1 base from J, with 12 bases between. Germline V CDR1 and CDR2: SGHKS, YYEKEE (reference sequence). The sequenced material came from memory CD4+ T cells sorted from blood. Described subset: CD45RA-negative fraction. The chain joins TRBV5-5 to TRBJ1-1, with D maybe TRBD1 (5 bases). The clonotype was recovered from a man aged 18 to 30 in good health. This chain's CDR3 is CASSFDVGGNTEAFF. CDR3 DNA: TGTGCCAGCAGCTTCGACGTCGGGGGGAACACTGAAGCTTTCTTT. Based on the CDR3 plus reference TRBV5-5 and TRBJ1-1, the full variable domain is DAGVTQSPTHLIKTRGQQVTLRCSPISGHKSVSWYQQVLGQGPQFIFQYYEKEERGRGNFPDRFSARQFPNYSSELNVNALLLGDSALYLCASSFDVGGNTEAFFGQGTRLTVV.